This T cell receptor (beta chain) appears in the sequencing data of a study of T cells in pancreatic ductal adenocarcinoma. Trimming at V came to 6 bases and at J to 0 bases, leaving 7 bases not matched to a gene. This CDR3 has 16 amino acids. The germline V gene has CDR1 MDHEN and CDR2 SYDVKM. Findings of the study overall: Tumors hold more CD45RO+ effector T cells, which may bias toward lower diversity. Unique clonotypes were 8 to 10-fold more numerous in blood than in tumor.

Clones were read by immunoSEQ multiplex PCR, and TCRdb kept only the in-frame ones, dropping some. The data hold around 10,000 clones, with around nine tenths observed a single time. Selected pancreatic ductal adenocarcinoma patients had undergone surgery without neoadjuvant therapy. Details on this clone: Its target is unknown.

Sequencing was done on a sample of PBMCs. This receptor was taken from a human donor with pancreatic ductal adenocarcinoma. J is TRBJ2-2 and V is TRBV28; the match to TRBD2 covers 7 bases. Here the CDR3 reads CASSGLAASNTGELFF. The CDR3 DNA reads TGTGCCAGCAGCGGCCTAGCGGCGTCGAACACCGGGGAGCTGTTTTTT.